The clone carrying this T cell receptor beta chain occurred a few times. The entry originates in a study of cytomegalovirus exposure and HLA in healthy donors. Vbeta (60) and Jbeta (13) primers were used in the PCR. Produced via immunoSEQ multiplex PCR; TCRdb's table is partial and in-frame only. The sample lists around 100,000 clones, approximately 71% seen once, with around 15% in the top ten. The CDR3 is 14 residues long. Germline lookup yields CDR1 SEHNR and CDR2 FQNEAQ (reference sequence). The ends were cut back, 3 bases at V and 0 bases at J, with 5 bases in the middle. This TCR was sampled from a woman aged 18-29 years in good health and CMV-seropositive. The chain combines TRBV7-9 with TRBJ2-2; no firm D call. Input material: PBMCs. The CDR3 is CASSFPSNTGELFF. The CDR3 nucleotides are TGTGCCAGCAGCTTCCCTTCGAACACCGGGGAGCTGTTTTTT. The variable domain in full, with the rest retrieved from reference TRBV7-9 and TRBJ2-2, is DTGVSQNPRHKITKRGQNVTFRCDPISEHNRLYWYRQTLGQGPEFLTYFQNEAQLEKSRLLSDRFSAERPKGSFSTLEIQRTEQGDSAMYLCASSFPSNTGELFFGEGSRLTVL.